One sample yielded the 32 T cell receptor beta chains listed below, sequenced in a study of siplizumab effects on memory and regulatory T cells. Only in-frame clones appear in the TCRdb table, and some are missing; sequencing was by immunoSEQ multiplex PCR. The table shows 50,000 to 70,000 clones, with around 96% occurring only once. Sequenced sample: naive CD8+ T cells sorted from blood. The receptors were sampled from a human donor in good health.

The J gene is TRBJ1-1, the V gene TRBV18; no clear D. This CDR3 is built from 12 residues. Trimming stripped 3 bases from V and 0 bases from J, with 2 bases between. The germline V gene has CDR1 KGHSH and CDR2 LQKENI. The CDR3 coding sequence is TGTGCCAGCTCACCTCTGAACACTGAAGCTTTCTTT. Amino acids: CASSPLNTEAFF.

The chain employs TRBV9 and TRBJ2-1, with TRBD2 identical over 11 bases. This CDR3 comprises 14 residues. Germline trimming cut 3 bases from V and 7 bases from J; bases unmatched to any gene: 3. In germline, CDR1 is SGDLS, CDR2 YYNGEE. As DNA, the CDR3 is TGTGCCAGCAGCGCCCCTAGCGGGGGGAATGAGCAGTTCTTC. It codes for CASSAPSGGNEQFF.

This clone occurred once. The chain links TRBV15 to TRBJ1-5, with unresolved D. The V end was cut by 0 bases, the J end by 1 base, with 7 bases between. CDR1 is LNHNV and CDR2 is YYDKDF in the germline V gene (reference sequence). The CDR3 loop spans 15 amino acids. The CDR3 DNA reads TGTGCCACCAGCAGAGATTTGGGGAGCAATCAGCCCCAGCATTTT. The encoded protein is CATSRDLGSNQPQHF.

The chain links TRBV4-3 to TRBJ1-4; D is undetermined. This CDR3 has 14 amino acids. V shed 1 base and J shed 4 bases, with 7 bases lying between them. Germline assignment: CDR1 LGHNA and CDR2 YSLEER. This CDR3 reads CASSQGSFNEKLFF. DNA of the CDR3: TGCGCCAGCAGCCAAGGATCATTTAATGAAAAACTGTTTTTT.

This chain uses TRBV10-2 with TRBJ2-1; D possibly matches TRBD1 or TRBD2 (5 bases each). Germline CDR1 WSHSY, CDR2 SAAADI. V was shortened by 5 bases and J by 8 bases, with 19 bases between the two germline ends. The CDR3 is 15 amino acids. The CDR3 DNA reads TGCGCCAGCAGTACTCCGGGGCCCCCTAGGGATGAGCAGTTCTTC. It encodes CASSTPGPPRDEQFF.

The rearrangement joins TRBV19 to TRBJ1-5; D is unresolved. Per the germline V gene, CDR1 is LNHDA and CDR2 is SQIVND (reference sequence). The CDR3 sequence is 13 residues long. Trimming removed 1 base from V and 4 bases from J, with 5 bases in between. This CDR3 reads CASSIGKNQPQHF. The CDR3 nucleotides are TGTGCCAGTAGTATAGGCAAAAATCAGCCCCAGCATTTT.

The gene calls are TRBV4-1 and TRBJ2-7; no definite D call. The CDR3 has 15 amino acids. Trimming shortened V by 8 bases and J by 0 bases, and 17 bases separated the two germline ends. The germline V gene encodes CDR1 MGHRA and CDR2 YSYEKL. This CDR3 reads CASGVDTWGSYEQYF. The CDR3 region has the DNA TGCGCCAGCGGGGTGGATACTTGGGGCTCCTACGAGCAGTACTTC.

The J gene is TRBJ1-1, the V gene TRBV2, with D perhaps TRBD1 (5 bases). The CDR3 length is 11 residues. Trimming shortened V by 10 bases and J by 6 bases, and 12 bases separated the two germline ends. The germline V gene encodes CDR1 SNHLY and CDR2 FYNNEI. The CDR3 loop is CANRGGAEAFF. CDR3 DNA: TGTGCCAACCGAGGAGGGGCTGAAGCTTTCTTT. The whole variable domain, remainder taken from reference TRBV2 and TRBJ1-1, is EPEVTQTPSHQVTQMGQEVILRCVPISNHLYFYWYRQILGQKVEFLVSFYNNEISEKSEIFDDQFSVERPDGSNFTLKIRSTKLEDSAMYFCANRGGAEAFFGQGTRLTVV.

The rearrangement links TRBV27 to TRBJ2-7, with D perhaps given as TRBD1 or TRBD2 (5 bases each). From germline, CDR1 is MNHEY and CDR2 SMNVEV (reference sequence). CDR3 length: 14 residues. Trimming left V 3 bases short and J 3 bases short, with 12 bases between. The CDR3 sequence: CASSLGRDVYEQYF. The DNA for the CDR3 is TGTGCCAGCAGTTTGGGCAGGGACGTCTACGAGCAGTACTTC.

CDR3 DNA: TGTGCCAGCAGTCAGGACAGGGGGCTTCTTGGCTACACCTTC. This encodes CASSQDRGLLGYTF. This rearrangement joins TRBV6-1 to TRBJ1-2, with TRBD1 matching 11 bases. The CDR3 loop spans 14 amino acids. The junction had 6 bases not matched to a gene; V was cut back by 5 bases and J by 7 bases. Germline V gene data show CDR1 as MNHNS and CDR2 as SASEGT.

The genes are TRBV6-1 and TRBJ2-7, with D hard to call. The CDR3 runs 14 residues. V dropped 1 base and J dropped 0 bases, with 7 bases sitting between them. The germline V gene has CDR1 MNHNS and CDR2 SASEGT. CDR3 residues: CASSEGRPSYEQYF. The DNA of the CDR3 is TGTGCCAGCAGTGAAGGCAGGCCCTCCTACGAGCAGTACTTC.

The CDR3 loop reads CASSQEDEGTGNEQFF. The CDR3 DNA reads as TGTGCCAGCAGCCAAGAAGATGAGGGGACGGGGAATGAGCAGTTCTTC. V is TRBV4-2 and J is TRBJ2-1; D is tentatively TRBD1 or TRBD2 (5 bases each). Looked up from germline, CDR1 is LGHNA and CDR2 is YNFKEQ. The CDR3 loop spans 16 amino acids. V was cut by 0 bases and J by 7 bases, with 16 bases left in between.

In DNA form, the CDR3 reads TGTGCCAGCAGTTTAGCGGGCGGTTGGCAAGAGACCCAGTACTTC. Translating it yields CASSLAGGWQETQYF. The chain is built from TRBV28 and TRBJ2-5; weak D call: TRBD2 (5 bases). The V end was cut by 2 bases, the J end by 2 bases, with 12 bases between. The CDR3 length is 15 residues. Germline CDR1 reads MDHEN; CDR2 reads SYDVKM.

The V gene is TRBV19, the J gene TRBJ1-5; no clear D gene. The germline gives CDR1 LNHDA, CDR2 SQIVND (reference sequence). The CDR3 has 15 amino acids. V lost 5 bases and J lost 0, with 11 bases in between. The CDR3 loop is CASSFTLGSNQPQHF. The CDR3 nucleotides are TGTGCCAGTAGTTTTACCCTTGGTAGCAATCAGCCCCAGCATTTT.

CDR3 nucleotide sequence: TGTGCCAGCAGCTTAGCGAACTTTCAGGGAGAAAAACTGTTTTTT. Translating it yields CASSLANFQGEKLFF. The chain combines TRBV7-9 with TRBJ1-4, with D possibly being TRBD1 (5 bases). This CDR3 is built from 15 residues. Trimming took off 0 bases at V and 8 bases at J, with 13 bases between the two ends. CDR1 SEHNR and CDR2 FQNEAQ come from the germline V gene (reference sequence).

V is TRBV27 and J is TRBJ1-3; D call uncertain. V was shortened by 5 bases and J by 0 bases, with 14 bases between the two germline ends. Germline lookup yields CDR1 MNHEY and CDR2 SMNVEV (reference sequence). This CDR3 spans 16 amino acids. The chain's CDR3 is CASSTSGSLSGNTIYF. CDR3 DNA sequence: TGTGCCAGCAGTACTTCCGGATCTCTCTCTGGAAACACCATATATTTT.

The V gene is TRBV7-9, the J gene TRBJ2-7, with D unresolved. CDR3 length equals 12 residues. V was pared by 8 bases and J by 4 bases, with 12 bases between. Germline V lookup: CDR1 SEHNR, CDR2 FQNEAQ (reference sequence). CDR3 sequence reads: CASLGLGYEQYF. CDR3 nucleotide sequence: TGTGCCAGCCTGGGATTGGGATACGAGCAGTACTTC.

CDR3 nucleotide sequence: TGTGCCAGCAGCGGGACGCCCTCAACCCGGGAGCTGTTTTTT. It encodes CASSGTPSTRELFF. This chain connects TRBV9 to TRBJ2-2; D is ambiguous. The CDR3 contains 14 residues. V was pared by 3 bases and J by 9 bases, with 15 bases between. CDR1 and CDR2 from the germline V gene are SGDLS and YYNGEE.

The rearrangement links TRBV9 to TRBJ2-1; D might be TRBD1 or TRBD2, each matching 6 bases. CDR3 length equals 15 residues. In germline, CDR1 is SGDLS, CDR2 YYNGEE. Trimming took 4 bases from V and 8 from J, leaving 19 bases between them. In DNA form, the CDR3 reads TGTGCCAGCAGCCCCGAGGGTTGGGGGGCCCATGAGCAGTTCTTC. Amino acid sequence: CASSPEGWGAHEQFF.

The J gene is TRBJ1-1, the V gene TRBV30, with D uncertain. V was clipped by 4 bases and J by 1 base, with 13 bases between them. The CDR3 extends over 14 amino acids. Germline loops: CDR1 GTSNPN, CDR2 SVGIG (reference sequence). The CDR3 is CAWTEGRGNTEAFF. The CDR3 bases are TGTGCCTGGACTGAAGGACGCGGGAACACTGAAGCTTTCTTT.

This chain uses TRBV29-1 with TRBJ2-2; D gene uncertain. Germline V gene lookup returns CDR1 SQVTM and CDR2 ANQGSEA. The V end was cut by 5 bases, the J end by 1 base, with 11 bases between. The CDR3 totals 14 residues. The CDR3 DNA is TGCAGCGTTTACGGGTTGGAGAACACCGGGGAGCTGTTTTTT. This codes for CSVYGLENTGELFF.

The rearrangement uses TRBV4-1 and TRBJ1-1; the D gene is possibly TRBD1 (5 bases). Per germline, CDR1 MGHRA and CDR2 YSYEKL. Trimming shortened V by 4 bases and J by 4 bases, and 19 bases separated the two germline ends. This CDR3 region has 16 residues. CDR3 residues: CASSLVPGAGGTEAFF. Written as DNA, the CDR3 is TGCGCCAGCAGCCTTGTACCCGGGGCGGGAGGCACTGAAGCTTTCTTT.

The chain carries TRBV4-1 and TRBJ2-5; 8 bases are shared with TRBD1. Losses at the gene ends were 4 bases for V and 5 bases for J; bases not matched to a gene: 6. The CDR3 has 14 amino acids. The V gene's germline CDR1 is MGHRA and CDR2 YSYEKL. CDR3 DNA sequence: TGCGCCAGCAGCCCAGGACAGGGTAGTGAGACCCAGTACTTC. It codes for CASSPGQGSETQYF.

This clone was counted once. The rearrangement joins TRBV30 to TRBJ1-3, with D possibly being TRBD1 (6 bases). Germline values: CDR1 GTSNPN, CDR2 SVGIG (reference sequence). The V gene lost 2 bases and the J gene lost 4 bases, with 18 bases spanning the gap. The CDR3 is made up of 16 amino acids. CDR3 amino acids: CAWSPRGQTTGNTIYF. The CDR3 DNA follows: TGTGCCTGGAGTCCTCGGGGGCAAACAACGGGAAACACCATATATTTT.

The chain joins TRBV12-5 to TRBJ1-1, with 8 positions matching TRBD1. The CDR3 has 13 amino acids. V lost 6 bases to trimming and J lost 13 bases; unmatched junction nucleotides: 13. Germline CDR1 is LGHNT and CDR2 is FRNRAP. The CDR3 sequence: CASGREGTGVFFF. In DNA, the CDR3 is TGTGCTAGTGGCCGTGAGGGGACAGGTGTTTTTTTCTTT.

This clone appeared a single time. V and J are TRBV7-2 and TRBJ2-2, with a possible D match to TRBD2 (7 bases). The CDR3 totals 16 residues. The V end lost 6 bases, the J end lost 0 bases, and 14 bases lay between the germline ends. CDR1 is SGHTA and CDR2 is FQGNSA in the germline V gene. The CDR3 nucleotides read TGTGCCAGCAGATTGGAGGGGGGGCCGAACACCGGGGAGCTGTTTTTT. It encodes CASRLEGGPNTGELFF.

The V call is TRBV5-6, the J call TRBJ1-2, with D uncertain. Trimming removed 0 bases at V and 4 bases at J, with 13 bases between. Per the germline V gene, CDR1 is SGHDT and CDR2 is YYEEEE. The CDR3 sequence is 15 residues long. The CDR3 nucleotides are TGTGCCAGCAGCTTGGTGGTCAGGCCAACCTATGGCTACACCTTC. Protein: CASSLVVRPTYGYTF.

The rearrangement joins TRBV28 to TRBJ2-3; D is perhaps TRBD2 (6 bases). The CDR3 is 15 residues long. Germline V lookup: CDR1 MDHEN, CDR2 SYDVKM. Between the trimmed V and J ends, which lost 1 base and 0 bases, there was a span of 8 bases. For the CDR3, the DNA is TGTGCCAGCAGTTTATACGGGACTAGCACAGATACGCAGTATTTT. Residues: CASSLYGTSTDTQYF.

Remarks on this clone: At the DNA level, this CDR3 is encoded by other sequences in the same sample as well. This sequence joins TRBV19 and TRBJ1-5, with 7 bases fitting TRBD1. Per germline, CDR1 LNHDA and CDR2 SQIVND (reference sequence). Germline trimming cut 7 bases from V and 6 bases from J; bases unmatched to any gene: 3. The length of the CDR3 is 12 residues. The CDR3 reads CASTQGGQPQHF. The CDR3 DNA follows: TGTGCCAGTACCCAGGGGGGTCAGCCCCAGCATTTT.

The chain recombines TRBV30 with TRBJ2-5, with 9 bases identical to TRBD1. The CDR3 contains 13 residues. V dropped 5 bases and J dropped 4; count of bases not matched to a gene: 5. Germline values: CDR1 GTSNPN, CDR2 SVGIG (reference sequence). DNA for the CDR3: TGTGCCTGGGGATCGACAGGGGGAGAGACCCAGTACTTC. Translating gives CAWGSTGGETQYF.

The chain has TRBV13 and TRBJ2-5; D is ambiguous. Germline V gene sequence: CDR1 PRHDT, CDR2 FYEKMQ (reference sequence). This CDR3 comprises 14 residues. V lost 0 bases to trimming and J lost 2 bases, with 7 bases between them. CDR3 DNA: TGTGCCAGCAGCTTAGGTGGGGATCAAGAGACCCAGTACTTC. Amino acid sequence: CASSLGGDQETQYF.

The CDR3 is CASSDPGGRQETQYF. As DNA, the CDR3 is TGTGCCAGCAGCGACCCGGGGGGGAGGCAAGAGACCCAGTACTTC. The chain has TRBV9 and TRBJ2-5; 8 bases agree with TRBD2. The V gene end was trimmed by 3 bases and the J gene end by 2 bases; junction bases not matched to a gene: 6. The CDR3 is 15 residues long. Germline CDR1 is SGDLS and CDR2 is YYNGEE. Variable domain in full (rest from reference TRBV9 and TRBJ2-5): DSGVTQTPKHLITATGQRVTLRCSPRSGDLSVYWYQQSLDQGLQFLIQYYNGEERAKGNILERFSAQQFPDLHSELNLSSLELGDSALYFCASSDPGGRQETQYFGPGTRLLVL.